This T cell receptor (beta chain) was captured by sequencing in a study of neurological immune-mediated disorders. Study results and limitations: Private repertoires in all groups were suggested, as expanded clones shared no CDR3 amino acid sequences across subjects.

The cDNA was synthesized by 5'RACE incorporating 10-nucleotide random UMIs. Sequencing of 15-18 subjects in each run yielded over 190 million TCR-beta sequences. TCRdb analysed the 5' RACE reads with MiXCR anew, one entry per CDR3 protein. The sample yields tens of thousands of distinct CDR3 sequences, 5.8% seen once. Time point indicated: longitudinal time-point 2. Germline lookup yields CDR1 LGHDT and CDR2 YNNKEL (reference sequence). This CDR3 is 14 amino acids long. The V segment lost 11 bases and the J segment 1 base; nucleotides outside the gene matches: 9. This clonotype came up many times. Its antigen is unidentified.

The sample comprised PBMCs. This rearrangement joins TRBV3-1 to TRBJ2-3; 7 positions match TRBD2. The TCR comes from a woman in her sixties with multiple sclerosis. CDR3 region: CASDRGVGTDTQYF. The CDR3 DNA reads as TGTGCCTCCGACCGGGGGGTGGGCACAGATACGCAGTATTTT.